The rows below give T cell receptor beta chains drawn from one sample of a study of chemoradiotherapy in HPV16-positive cancers. Sequencing used immunoSEQ multiplex PCR; TCRdb keeps in-frame clones, though not all of them. This sample has 8,600 or so clones, with approximately 85% found just once. Sequencing was performed on tumor tissue, taken from a patient who underwent chemoradiotherapy. Receptor source: a human donor with HPV-associated anogenital cancer. Both conserved end residues are part of each CDR3. Fields, in order: clone size, V gene, J gene, D gene, CDR3 length, CDR3 DNA, CDR3 protein. The D gene is left open where the match is weak. A clone size is listed for some rows: how often the clone was seen (once, few, many), or a class if it is expanded.

>NA|TRBV11-3|TRBJ2-3|NA|13
TGTGCCAGCAGCCAGGGGGGGACAGATACGCAGTATTTT
CASSQGGTDTQYF
>few|TRBV19|TRBJ1-1|TRBD1|14
TGTGCCAGTAGGTCCGGGACAGGGAGTACTGAAGCTTTCTTT
CASRSGTGSTEAFF
>NA|TRBV5-4|TRBJ2-3|NA|14
TGTGCCAGCAGCGCCCGGACAGTCACAGATACGCAGTATTTT
CASSARTVTDTQYF
>NA|TRBV4-1|TRBJ2-3|TRBD2|17
TGCGCCAGCAGCCAAGTCTCGGCGGGAGGTTTCACAGATACGCAGTATTTT
CASSQVSAGGFTDTQYF
>NA|TRBV20-1|TRBJ2-5|NA|9
TGCAGTGCTGGCGAGACCCAGTACTTC
CSAGETQYF
>NA|TRBV19|TRBJ1-2|NA|15
TGTGCCAGTAGTCCAGGCGTGACCAAGCGATATGGCTACACCTTC
CASSPGVTKRYGYTF
>NA|TRBV9|TRBJ2-3|TRBD1|16
TGTGCCAGCAGCCGACCTCAGGGGGCAGGCACAGATACGCAGTATTTT
CASSRPQGAGTDTQYF
>NA|TRBV29-1|TRBJ1-4|NA|12
TGCAGCGTTACGACGTGGGAGGAAAAACTGTTTTTT
CSVTTWEEKLFF
>NA|TRBV18|TRBJ1-5|NA|15
TGTGCCAGCTCACGCGACCGGGCCGTCAATCAGCCCCAGCATTTT
CASSRDRAVNQPQHF
>NA|TRBV11-3|TRBJ2-3|NA|14
TGTGCCAGCAGCTTCGGCGGGGATGCAGATACGCAGTATTTT
CASSFGGDADTQYF
>NA|TRBV15|TRBJ2-1|NA|15
TGTGCCACCAGCAGAGGAGGACAGCTGATTAATGAGCAGTTCTTC
CATSRGGQLINEQFF
>NA|TRBV2|TRBJ1-5|NA|14
TGTGCCAGCAGTTATACGACGGGGAATCAGCCCCAGCATTTT
CASSYTTGNQPQHF
>NA|TRBV11-3|TRBJ2-2|NA|13
TGTGCCAGCAGCTTAGAAGCCACCGGGGAGCTGTTTTTT
CASSLEATGELFF
>NA|TRBV5-1|TRBJ1-1|TRBD1|16
TGCGCCAGCAGCTCACTGCCTTTACAGGGGCACCCCGAAGCTTTCTTT
CASSSLPLQGHPEAFF
>NA|TRBV28|TRBJ2-1|TRBD1|14
TGTGCCAGACGCCGGGACAGGGGTGGCAATGAGCAGTTCTTC
CARRRDRGGNEQFF
>NA|TRBV4-1|TRBJ1-6|NA|14
TGCGCCAGCAGCCAGGGGCAGGGTGACTCACCCCTCCACTTT
CASSQGQGDSPLHF
>NA|TRBV7-3|TRBJ2-1|TRBD2|16
TGTGCCAGCAGCCCGTCGGGGGGTCCTCACTACAATGAGCAGTTCTTC
CASSPSGGPHYNEQFF